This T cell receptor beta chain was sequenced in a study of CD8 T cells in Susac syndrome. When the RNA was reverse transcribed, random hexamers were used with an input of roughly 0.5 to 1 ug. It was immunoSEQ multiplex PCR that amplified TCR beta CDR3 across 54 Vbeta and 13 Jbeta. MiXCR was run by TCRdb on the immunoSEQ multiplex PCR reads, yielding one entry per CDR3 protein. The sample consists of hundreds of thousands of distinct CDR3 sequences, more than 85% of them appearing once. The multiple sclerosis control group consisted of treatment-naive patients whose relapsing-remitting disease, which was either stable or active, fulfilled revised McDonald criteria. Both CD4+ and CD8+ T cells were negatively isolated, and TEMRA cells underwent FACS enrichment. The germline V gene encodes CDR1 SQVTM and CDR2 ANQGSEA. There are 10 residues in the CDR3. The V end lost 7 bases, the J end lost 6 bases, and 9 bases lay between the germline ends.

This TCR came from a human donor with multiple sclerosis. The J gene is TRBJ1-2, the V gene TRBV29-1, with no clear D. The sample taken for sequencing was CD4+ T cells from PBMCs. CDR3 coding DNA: TGCAGCGCCGGGGAGAATGGCTACACCTTC. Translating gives CSAGENGYTF.